This section outlines one TCR beta chain sequence together with its context. Unique molecular identifiers were built into the TCRbeta library. In TCRdb, the PCR reads were re-called with MiXCR into one record per CDR3 protein. This sample yields fewer than 150,000 distinct CDR3 sequences, of which about 9.9% are seen a single time; less than 25% belongs to the top ten. This CDR3 has 16 amino acids. Trimming at V came to 4 bases and at J to 4 bases, leaving 9 bases not matched to a gene. The V gene's germline CDR1 is ENHRY and CDR2 SYGVKD. The data derive from a study of T-cell reconstitution after alpha-beta-depleted transplantation in children.

Sample: PBMCs, mostly from graft donor cells, taken 180 days after TCRalphabeta/CD19-depleted stem cell transplant. The chain is built from TRBV10-3 and TRBJ1-2, with TRBD1 matching 10 bases. The sequence came from a girl less than two years old who had a stem cell transplant for combined immunodeficiency, so the T cells may come from the graft donor. The CDR3 sequence: CAISVGDRGIGYGYTF. The CDR3 DNA sequence: TGTGCCATCAGTGTGGGGGACAGGGGAATTGGCTATGGCTACACCTTC.